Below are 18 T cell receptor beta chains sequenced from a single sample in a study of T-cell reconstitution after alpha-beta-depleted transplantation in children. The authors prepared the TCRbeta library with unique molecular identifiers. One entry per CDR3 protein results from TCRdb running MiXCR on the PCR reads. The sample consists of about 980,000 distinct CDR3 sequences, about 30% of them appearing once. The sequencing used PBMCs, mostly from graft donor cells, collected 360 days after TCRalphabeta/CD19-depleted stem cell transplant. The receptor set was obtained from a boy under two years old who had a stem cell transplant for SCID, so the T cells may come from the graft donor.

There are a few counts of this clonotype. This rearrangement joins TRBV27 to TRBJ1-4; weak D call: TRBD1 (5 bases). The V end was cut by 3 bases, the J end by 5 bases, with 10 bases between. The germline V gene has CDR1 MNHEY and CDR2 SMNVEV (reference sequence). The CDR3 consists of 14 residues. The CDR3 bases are TGTGCCAGCAGTTTTCAGGGTTGGAATGAAAAACTGTTTTTT. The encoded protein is CASSFQGWNEKLFF. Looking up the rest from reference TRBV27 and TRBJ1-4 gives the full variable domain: EAQVTQNPRYLITVTGKKLTVTCSQNMNHEYMSWYRQDPGLGLRQIYYSMNVEVTDKGDVPEGYKVSRKEKRNFPLILESPSPNQTSLYFCASSFQGWNEKLFFGSGTQLSVL.

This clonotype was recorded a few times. CDR3: CSVAPDYMAGELFF. CDR3 sequence (DNA): TGCAGCGTTGCCCCGGACTATATGGCCGGGGAGCTGTTTTTT. The chain carries TRBV29-1 and TRBJ2-2; a possible D gene is TRBD2 (6 bases). The CDR3 sequence is 14 residues long. The germline V gene encodes CDR1 SQVTM and CDR2 ANQGSEA. Trimming shortened V by 4 bases and J by 6 bases, and 15 bases separated the two germline ends.

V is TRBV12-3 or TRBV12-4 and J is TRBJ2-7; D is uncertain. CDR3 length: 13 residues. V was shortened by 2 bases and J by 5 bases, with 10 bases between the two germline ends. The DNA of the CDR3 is TGTGCCAGCAGTTTAATGGCGGCTAACGAGCAGTACTTC. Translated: CASSLMAANEQYF.

The CDR3 loop is CASTASGAGTGELFF. The CDR3 DNA sequence: TGTGCCAGCACCGCTAGCGGTGCGGGGACCGGGGAGCTGTTTTTT. The rearrangement joins TRBV7-7 to TRBJ2-2, with 7 bases identical to TRBD2. CDR1 is SSHAT and CDR2 is FNYEAQ in the germline V gene (reference sequence). The V and J ends lost 7 bases and 5 bases, in that order; junction bases with no gene match: 10. CDR3 size: 15 residues.

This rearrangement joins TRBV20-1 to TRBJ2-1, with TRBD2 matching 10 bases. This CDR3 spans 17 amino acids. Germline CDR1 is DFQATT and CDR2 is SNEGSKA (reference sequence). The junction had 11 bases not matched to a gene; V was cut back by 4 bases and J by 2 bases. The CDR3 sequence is CSANYHPGLATYNEQFF. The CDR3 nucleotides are TGCAGTGCTAACTATCACCCGGGACTAGCGACCTACAATGAGCAGTTCTTC.

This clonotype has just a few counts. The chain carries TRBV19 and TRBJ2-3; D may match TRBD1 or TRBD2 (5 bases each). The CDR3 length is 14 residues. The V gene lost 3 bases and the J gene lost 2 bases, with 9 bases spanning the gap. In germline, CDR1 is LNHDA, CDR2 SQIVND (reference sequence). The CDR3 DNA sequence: TGTGCCAGTAGTATCCAGGGAGCCACAGATACGCAGTATTTT. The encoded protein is CASSIQGATDTQYF.

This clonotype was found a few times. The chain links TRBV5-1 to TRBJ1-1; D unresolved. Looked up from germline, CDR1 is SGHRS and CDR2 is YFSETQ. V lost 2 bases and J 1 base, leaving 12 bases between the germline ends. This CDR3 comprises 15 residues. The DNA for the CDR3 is TGCGCCAGCAGCTTTCGGGGATGGGGGAACACTGAAGCTTTCTTT. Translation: CASSFRGWGNTEAFF. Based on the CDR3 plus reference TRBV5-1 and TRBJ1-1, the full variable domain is KAGVTQTPRYLIKTRGQQVTLSCSPISGHRSVSWYQQTPGQGLQFLFEYFSETQRNKGNFPGRFSGRQFSNSRSEMNVSTLELGDSALYLCASSFRGWGNTEAFFGQGTRLTVV.

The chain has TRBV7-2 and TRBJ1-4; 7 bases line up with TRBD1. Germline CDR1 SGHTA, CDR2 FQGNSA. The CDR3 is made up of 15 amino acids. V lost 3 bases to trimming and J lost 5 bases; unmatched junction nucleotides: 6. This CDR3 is CASSFETGVNEKLFF. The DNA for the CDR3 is TGTGCCAGCAGCTTCGAAACAGGGGTGAATGAAAAACTGTTTTTT.

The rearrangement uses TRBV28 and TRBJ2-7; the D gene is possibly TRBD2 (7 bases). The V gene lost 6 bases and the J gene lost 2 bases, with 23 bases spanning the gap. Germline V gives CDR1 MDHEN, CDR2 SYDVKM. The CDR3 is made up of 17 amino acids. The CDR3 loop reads CASSLGGDPGLTYEQYF. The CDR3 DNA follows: TGTGCCAGCAGCTTAGGGGGGGACCCAGGACTGACCTACGAGCAGTACTTC.

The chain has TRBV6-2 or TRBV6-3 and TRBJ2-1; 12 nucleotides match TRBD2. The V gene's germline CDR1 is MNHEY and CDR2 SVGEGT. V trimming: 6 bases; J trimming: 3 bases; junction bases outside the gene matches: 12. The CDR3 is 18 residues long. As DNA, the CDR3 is TGTGCCAGCAGAACTAGCGGGGGGACCCCTTTAGGCTACAATGAGCAGTTCTTC. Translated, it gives CASRTSGGTPLGYNEQFF.

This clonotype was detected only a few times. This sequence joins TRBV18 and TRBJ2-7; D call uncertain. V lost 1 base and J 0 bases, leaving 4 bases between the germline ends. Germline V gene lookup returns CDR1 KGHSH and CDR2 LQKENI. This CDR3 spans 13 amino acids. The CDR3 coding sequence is TGTGCCAGCTCACCACAACACTCCTACGAGCAGTACTTC. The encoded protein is CASSPQHSYEQYF.

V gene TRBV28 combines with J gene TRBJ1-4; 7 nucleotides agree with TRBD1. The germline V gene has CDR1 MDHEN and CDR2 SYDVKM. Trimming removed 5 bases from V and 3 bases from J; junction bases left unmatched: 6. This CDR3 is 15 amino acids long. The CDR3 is CASSTRTGANEKLFF. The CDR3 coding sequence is TGTGCCAGCAGTACCCGGACAGGCGCTAATGAAAAACTGTTTTTT.

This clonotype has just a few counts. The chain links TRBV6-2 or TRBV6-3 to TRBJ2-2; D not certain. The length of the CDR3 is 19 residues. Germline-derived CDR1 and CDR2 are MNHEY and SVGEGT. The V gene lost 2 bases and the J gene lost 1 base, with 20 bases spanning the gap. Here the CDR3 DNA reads TGTGCCAGCAGTTACCCCCATAACTTCAGGCCTCTGAACACCGGGGAGCTGTTTTTT. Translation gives CASSYPHNFRPLNTGELFF.

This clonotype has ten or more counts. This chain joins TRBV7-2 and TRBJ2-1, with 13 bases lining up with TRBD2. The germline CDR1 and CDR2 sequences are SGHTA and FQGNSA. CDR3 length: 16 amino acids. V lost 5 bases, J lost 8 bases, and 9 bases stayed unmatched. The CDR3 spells CASSLRLAGGRDEQFF. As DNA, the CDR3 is TGTGCCAGCAGCCTACGACTAGCGGGGGGCAGGGATGAGCAGTTCTTC. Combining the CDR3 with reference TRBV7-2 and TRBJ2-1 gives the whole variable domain GAGVSQSPSNKVTEKGKDVELRCDPISGHTALYWYRQSLGQGLEFLIYFQGNSAPDKSGLPSDRFSAERTGGSVSTLTIQRTQQEDSAVYLCASSLRLAGGRDEQFFGPGTRLTVL.

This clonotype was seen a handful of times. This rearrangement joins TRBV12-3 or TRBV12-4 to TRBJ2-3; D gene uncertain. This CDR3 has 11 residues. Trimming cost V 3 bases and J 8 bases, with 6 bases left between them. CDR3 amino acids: CASSFEVTQYF. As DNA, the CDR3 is TGTGCCAGCAGTTTTGAGGTTACGCAGTATTTT.

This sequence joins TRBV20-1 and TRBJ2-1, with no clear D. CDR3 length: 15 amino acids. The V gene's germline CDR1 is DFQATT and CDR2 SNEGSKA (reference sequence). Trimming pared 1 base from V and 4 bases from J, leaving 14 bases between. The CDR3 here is CSARVPRKIYNEQFF. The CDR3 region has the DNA TGCAGTGCTAGAGTCCCCAGGAAGATTTACAATGAGCAGTTCTTC.

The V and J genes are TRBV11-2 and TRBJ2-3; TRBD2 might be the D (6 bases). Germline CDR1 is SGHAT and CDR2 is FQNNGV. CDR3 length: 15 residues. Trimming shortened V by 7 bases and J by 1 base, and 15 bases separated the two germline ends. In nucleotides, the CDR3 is TGTGCCAGCACCGGCGGAGGGGCGGGCACAGATACGCAGTATTTT. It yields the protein CASTGGGAGTDTQYF.

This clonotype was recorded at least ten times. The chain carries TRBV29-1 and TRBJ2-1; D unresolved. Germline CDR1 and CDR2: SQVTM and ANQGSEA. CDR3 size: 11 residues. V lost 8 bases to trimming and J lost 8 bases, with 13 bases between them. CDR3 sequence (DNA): TGCAGCACCCGAGTATGGGATGAGCAGTTCTTC. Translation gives CSTRVWDEQFF.